One sample yielded the 13 T cell receptor beta chains listed below, sequenced in a study of blood T cells in healthy people across ages. Next came a second PCR, run for about 7 to 12 cycles, which used a sample-barcoded 5' primer along with a J-beta primer mix. TCRdb called the 5' RACE reads again in MiXCR, with one record for every CDR3 protein. The data hold about 2 million distinct CDR3 sequences, with around half observed a single time. The material sequenced was blood. These TCRs come from a woman in her 40s in good health.

V gene TRBV2 combines with J gene TRBJ2-6, with D unclear. This CDR3 is 15 amino acids long. The germline gives CDR1 SNHLY, CDR2 FYNNEI. Trimming took off 3 bases at V and 4 bases at J, with 10 bases between the two ends. The CDR3, as DNA: TGTGCCAGCAGTGAGCTAGGTGAAGGGGCCAACGTCCTGACTTTC. The encoded protein is CASSELGEGANVLTF.

The J gene is TRBJ2-3, the V gene TRBV6-6; D gene unclear. V lost 2 bases and J 7 bases, leaving 10 bases between the germline ends. The germline V gene has CDR1 MNHNY and CDR2 SVGAGI (reference sequence). The length of the CDR3 is 13 residues. CDR3 protein: CASSYEVGYTQYF. Written as DNA, the CDR3 is TGTGCCAGCAGTTACGAGGTTGGATATACGCAGTATTTT.

The chain combines TRBV5-1 with TRBJ2-7, with unresolved D. Germline-derived CDR1 and CDR2 are SGHRS and YFSETQ. V was cut by 3 bases and J by 4 bases, with 11 bases left in between. This CDR3 comprises 13 residues. The CDR3 sequence is CASSSDVKYEQYF. For the CDR3, the DNA is TGCGCCAGCAGCTCGGACGTGAAATACGAGCAGTACTTC. The whole variable domain, remainder taken from reference TRBV5-1 and TRBJ2-7, is KAGVTQTPRYLIKTRGQQVTLSCSPISGHRSVSWYQQTPGQGLQFLFEYFSETQRNKGNFPGRFSGRQFSNSRSEMNVSTLELGDSALYLCASSSDVKYEQYFGPGTRLTVT.

Notes on this clonotype: One end of the junction does not line up with germline, which may come from a read error. The chain employs TRBV7-3 and TRBJ2-5; D not certain. The CDR3 extends over 16 amino acids. CDR1 is SGHTA, CDR2 FQGTGA, per germline. The CDR3 is CASSLTHGPNQETQYF. For the CDR3, the DNA is TGTGCCAGCAGCCTAACTCACGGGCCCAACCAAGAGACCCAGTACTTC. Using reference TRBV7-3 and TRBJ2-5 for the parts outside the CDR3, the full variable domain is GAGVSQTPSNKVTEKGKYVELRCDPISGHTALYWYRQSLGQGPEFLIYFQGTGAADDSGLPNDRFFAVRPEGSVSTLKIQRTERGDSAVYLCASSLTHGPNQETQYFGPGTRLLVL.

This sequence joins TRBV20-1 and TRBJ2-7; a weak D match, TRBD1 (5 bases). Germline assignment: CDR1 DFQATT and CDR2 SNEGSKA (reference sequence). Trimming stripped 1 base from V and 2 bases from J, with 9 bases between. This CDR3 is 13 amino acids long. CDR3 residues: CSARVGRAYEQYF. The CDR3 bases are TGCAGTGCTAGAGTTGGCAGGGCCTACGAGCAGTACTTC.

This rearrangement joins TRBV6-5 to TRBJ1-6; TRBD1 matches 8 bases. J was trimmed by 6 bases and V by 7 bases; bases with no gene match: 5. Germline V gene data show CDR1 as MNHEY and CDR2 as SVGAGI. This CDR3 region has 14 residues. The CDR3 reads CASTPTGANSPLHF. The CDR3 nucleotides are TGTGCCAGCACCCCGACAGGGGCTAATTCACCCCTCCACTTT.

A few counts support this clonotype. V usage is TRBV20-1 and J usage is TRBJ2-3, with D possibly TRBD1 on 6 matching bases. This CDR3 is built from 13 residues. With 3 bases removed from V and 2 bases from J, the gap between germline ends came to 9 bases. Germline CDR1 DFQATT, CDR2 SNEGSKA (reference sequence). The CDR3 region is CSASYRDTDTQYF. The CDR3 DNA is TGCAGTGCTAGTTACAGGGACACAGATACGCAGTATTTT.

This chain links TRBV6-2 or TRBV6-3 with TRBJ1-2, with D uncertain. Trimming took off 3 bases at V and 6 bases at J, with 11 bases between the two ends. The germline gives CDR1 MNHEY, CDR2 SVGEGT. CDR3 length: 13 residues. The CDR3 sequence: CASSYSTVNGYTF. As DNA, the CDR3 is TGTGCCAGCAGTTATAGTACGGTCAATGGCTACACCTTC.

This clonotype was recorded at least ten times. This chain connects TRBV12-3 or TRBV12-4 to TRBJ2-3, with TRBD2 identical over 9 bases. With 7 bases clipped from V and 4 bases from J, the junction kept 9 bases outside the gene matches. The CDR3 covers 15 residues. CDR3 DNA sequence: TGTGCCAGCACGGGCGTAGCGGGGGAGGCAGATACGCAGTATTTT. Amino acids: CASTGVAGEADTQYF.

The rearrangement joins TRBV6-2 or TRBV6-3 to TRBJ2-7; D is possibly TRBD1 (5 bases). The CDR3 has 15 amino acids. V was cut by 2 bases and J by 0 bases, with 11 bases left in between. Per germline, CDR1 MNHEY and CDR2 SVGEGT. CDR3 in DNA: TGTGCCAGCAGTTACAGGACATCCCACTCCTACGAGCAGTACTTC. Its protein is CASSYRTSHSYEQYF.

In its sample, this clonotype was seen a few times. J is TRBJ2-3 and V is TRBV15; TRBD2 agrees at 8 bases. The CDR3 consists of 18 residues. Trimming removed 0 bases from V and 2 bases from J; junction bases left unmatched: 10. The germline V gene encodes CDR1 LNHNV and CDR2 YYDKDF (reference sequence). CDR3 amino acids: CATSRDSGGVGLTDTQYF. CDR3 coding DNA: TGTGCCACCAGCAGAGATTCGGGAGGGGTCGGTCTCACAGATACGCAGTATTTT.

This chain uses TRBV28 with TRBJ2-6; D gene ambiguous. CDR1 is MDHEN and CDR2 is SYDVKM in the germline V gene. Trimming removed 3 bases from V and 2 bases from J, with 8 bases in between. The CDR3 extends over 15 amino acids. CDR3 coding DNA: TGTGCCAGCAGTTTTGTCCGGACTGGGGCCAACGTCCTGACTTTC. Residues: CASSFVRTGANVLTF. Together with reference TRBV28 and TRBJ2-6, the CDR3 gives the full variable domain: DVKVTQSSRYLVKRTGEKVFLECVQDMDHENMFWYRQDPGLGLRLIYFSYDVKMKEKGDIPEGYSVSREKKERFSLILESASTNQTSMYLCASSFVRTGANVLTFGAGSRLTVL.

This clonotype showed up just a few times. The chain has TRBV5-1 and TRBJ1-2; D may be TRBD1 (6 bases). Trimming removed 4 bases at V and 7 bases at J, with 20 bases between. The CDR3 contains 15 residues. Looked up from germline, CDR1 is SGHRS and CDR2 is YFSETQ. The CDR3 DNA is TGCGCCAGCAGCCGCGACCGGGACACCCTGAGTGGCTACACCTTC. Protein sequence: CASSRDRDTLSGYTF.